The 30 T cell receptor beta chains listed next were all sequenced from one sample in a study of blood T cell repertoires in COVID-19. TCRdb's copy holds only in-frame clones and misses some; the assay was immunoSEQ multiplex PCR. The sample has about 77,000 clones; less than 85% are singletons. Sequencing was performed on peripheral blood. The source of these receptors is a woman aged 70-85 years with acute or convalescent COVID-19.

The rearrangement uses TRBV25-1 and TRBJ1-2; 9 bases line up with TRBD1. V lost 5 bases to trimming and J lost 0 bases; unmatched junction nucleotides: 7. In germline, CDR1 is MGHDK, CDR2 SYGVNS. The CDR3 sequence is 16 residues long. Here the CDR3 reads CASSPQGQGSNYGYTF. Written as DNA, the CDR3 is TGTGCCAGCAGTCCCCAGGGACAGGGTTCTAACTATGGCTACACCTTC.

In DNA, the CDR3 is TGTGCCACCAGTGACCGCTCAGGGGTTTCCGGCTACACCTTC. It specifies CATSDRSGVSGYTF. The rearrangement links TRBV24-1 to TRBJ1-2; possibly TRBD1 for D (6 bases). Germline CDR1 KGHDR, CDR2 SFDVKD. The V end lost 4 bases, the J end lost 8 bases, and 16 bases lay between the germline ends. This CDR3 contains 14 residues.

The CDR3, as DNA: TGTGCCAGCAGTTTAACGAACACCGGGGAGCTGTTTTTT. Translated: CASSLTNTGELFF. V is TRBV6-2 or TRBV6-3 and J is TRBJ2-2; the D is unclear. The CDR3 is made up of 13 amino acids. The germline CDR1 and CDR2 sequences are MNHEY and SVGEGT. V gave up 4 bases and J gave up 0 bases, with 3 bases separating them.

The chain is built from TRBV5-1 and TRBJ2-3; 7 positions agree with TRBD1. After removal of 4 bases from V and 0 bases from J, the junction contained 8 bases not matched to a gene. This CDR3 is built from 16 residues. Germline V gene lookup returns CDR1 SGHRS and CDR2 YFSETQ. As DNA, the CDR3 is TGCGCCAGCAGCCTGGAAGGGGGCCCTAGCACAGATACGCAGTATTTT. It encodes CASSLEGGPSTDTQYF.

The chain carries TRBV5-8 and TRBJ1-5, with TRBD1 matching 8 bases. CDR1 SGHTS and CDR2 YDEGEE come from the germline V gene. With V trimmed by 4 bases and J by 2 bases, 11 bases remained unmatched. The CDR3 is 17 amino acids. CDR3 sequence reads: CASSRGQGVGRNQPQHF. The CDR3 DNA follows: TGTGCCAGCAGCCGTGGACAGGGAGTAGGTCGCAATCAGCCCCAGCATTTT.

The rearrangement uses TRBV18 and TRBJ1-6; 9 positions agree with TRBD1. Germline lookup yields CDR1 KGHSH and CDR2 LQKENI. The CDR3 contains 15 residues. J lost 9 bases, V lost 3 bases, and 6 bases had no gene match. In nucleotides, the CDR3 is TGTGCCAGCTCACCGGAAGGACAGGGGCTTTCACCCCTCCACTTT. This encodes CASSPEGQGLSPLHF. Full variable domain (missing parts from reference TRBV18 and TRBJ1-6): NAGVMQNPRHLVRRRGQEARLRCSPMKGHSHVYWYRQLPEEGLKFMVYLQKENIIDESGMPKERFSAEFPKEGPSILRIQQVVRGDSAAYFCASSPEGQGLSPLHFGNGTRLTVT.

This clone showed up just a few times. The chain couples TRBV11-3 to TRBJ2-1; 7 nucleotides align to TRBD1. Germline CDR1 and CDR2: SGHNT and YENEEA. With V trimmed by 3 bases and J by 3 bases, 5 bases remained unmatched. This CDR3 spans 15 amino acids. The CDR3 DNA reads as TGTGCCAGCAGCTTGTCCGGGACAGACTACAATGAGCAGTTCTTC. Protein: CASSLSGTDYNEQFF. Full variable domain (remainder filled in from reference TRBV11-3 and TRBJ2-1): EAGVVQSPRYKIIEKKQPVAFWCNPISGHNTLYWYLQNLGQGPELLIRYENEEAVDDSQLPKDRFSAERLKGVDSTLKIQPAELGDSAVYLCASSLSGTDYNEQFFGPGTRLTVL.

The rearrangement joins TRBV29-1 to TRBJ1-2; tentatively, D is TRBD1 (6 bases). V was shortened by 7 bases and J by 3 bases, with 21 bases between the two germline ends. The CDR3 contains 15 residues. Germline V CDR1 and CDR2: SQVTM, ANQGSEA. The CDR3: CSARTGGAGDYGYTF. CDR3 DNA sequence: TGCAGCGCTAGGACCGGGGGGGCCGGTGACTATGGCTACACCTTC.

The rearrangement uses TRBV2 and TRBJ2-7; tentative D call: TRBD2 (5 bases). Trimming removed 7 bases from V and 1 base from J, with 11 bases in between. Germline-derived CDR1 and CDR2 are SNHLY and FYNNEI. CDR3 length equals 13 residues. CDR3 sequence (DNA): TGTGCCAGCACAGGACTCCTATCCTACGAGCAGTACTTC. Translated, it gives CASTGLLSYEQYF.

The genes are TRBV25-1 and TRBJ2-1, with D unresolved. V was clipped by 3 bases and J by 9 bases, with 6 bases between them. Germline V gene lookup returns CDR1 MGHDK and CDR2 SYGVNS. The CDR3 has 11 residues. CDR3 residues: CASSDGSEQFF. As DNA, the CDR3 is TGTGCCAGCAGTGATGGTAGTGAGCAGTTCTTC.

This clone was counted between two and nine times. The chain employs TRBV5-5 and TRBJ2-1; D perhaps matches TRBD2 (6 bases). Germline V CDR1 and CDR2: SGHKS, YYEKEE (reference sequence). Trimming cost V 2 bases and J 2 bases, with 11 bases left between them. This CDR3 spans 15 amino acids. CDR3 region: CASSFQLAAYNEQFF. CDR3 nucleotide sequence: TGTGCCAGCAGCTTTCAACTAGCCGCCTACAATGAGCAGTTCTTC.

The chain couples TRBV12-3 or TRBV12-4 to TRBJ2-1; D may be TRBD1 (5 bases). V lost 1 base and J 9 bases, leaving 7 bases between the germline ends. There are 12 residues in the CDR3. The CDR3 DNA is TGTGCCAGCAGTTTAGAGGGGTTTGAGCAGTTCTTC. This gives the protein CASSLEGFEQFF.

The rearrangement joins TRBV9 to TRBJ1-2, with D unresolved. V was shortened by 6 bases and J by 1 base, with 7 bases between the two germline ends. Germline V lookup: CDR1 SGDLS, CDR2 YYNGEE. The CDR3 is 12 amino acids. In DNA form, the CDR3 reads TGTGCCAGCACAGACATTAACTATGGCTACACCTTC. Its protein is CASTDINYGYTF.

This rearrangement joins TRBV5-1 to TRBJ1-2, with 9 bases lining up with TRBD1. The CDR3 contains 16 residues. V lost 3 bases to trimming and J lost 3 bases; unmatched junction nucleotides: 9. Germline CDR1 and CDR2: SGHRS and YFSETQ. CDR3 protein: CASSWGTGRPDYGYTF. CDR3 nucleotides: TGCGCCAGCAGCTGGGGGACAGGGAGACCTGACTATGGCTACACCTTC.

The chain joins TRBV11-2 to TRBJ2-3; 8 bases map to TRBD2. Germline V gene lookup returns CDR1 SGHAT and CDR2 FQNNGV. V lost 5 bases, J lost 2 bases, and 6 bases stayed unmatched. The CDR3 totals 15 residues. CDR3 amino acids: CASSNLAGYTDTQYF. CDR3 DNA: TGTGCCAGCAGCAACTTAGCGGGGTACACAGATACGCAGTATTTT.

This clone was seen a handful of times. V is TRBV6-5 and J is TRBJ1-1; D uncertain. This CDR3 contains 15 residues. V lost 0 bases and J 4 bases, leaving 12 bases between the germline ends. Germline CDR1 and CDR2: MNHEY and SVGAGI. DNA for the CDR3: TGTGCCAGCAGTTACTCGGCGGTCAGTGGCACTGAAGCTTTCTTT. This translates into CASSYSAVSGTEAFF.

The chain recombines TRBV7-2 with TRBJ2-3; 9 bases agree with TRBD2. In germline, CDR1 is SGHTA, CDR2 FQGNSA. The CDR3 runs to 16 residues. V gave up 6 bases and J gave up 5 bases; unmatched junction bases: 12. CDR3 region: CASSRSWLAGQDTQYF. The CDR3 DNA is TGTGCCAGCAGTAGAAGTTGGCTAGCGGGGCAAGATACGCAGTATTTT.

The J gene is TRBJ2-7, the V gene TRBV7-8; D perhaps matches TRBD2 (5 bases). Germline V CDR1 and CDR2: SGHVS, FQNEAQ. V was clipped by 4 bases and J by 3 bases, with 16 bases between them. The CDR3 runs 15 residues. For the CDR3, the DNA is TGTGCCAGCAGCTCCGCGGACGGAGGCTTCTACGAGCAGTACTTC. Translation gives CASSSADGGFYEQYF.

J is TRBJ1-2 and V is TRBV9, with a tentative D call TRBD1 (5 bases). V was clipped by 0 bases and J by 4 bases, with 13 bases between them. The length of the CDR3 is 15 residues. Germline CDR1 SGDLS, CDR2 YYNGEE. DNA of the CDR3: TGTGCCAGCAGCGTAGACCAGGGTCGAGGCTATGGCTACACCTTC. It specifies CASSVDQGRGYGYTF.

The rearrangement uses TRBV7-8 and TRBJ2-1; D uncertain. The CDR3 runs to 13 residues. Germline V gene sequence: CDR1 SGHVS, CDR2 FQNEAQ. Trimming took 5 bases from V and 0 from J, leaving 5 bases between them. The DNA of the CDR3 is TGTGCCAGCAGCCTTAGCTCCTACAATGAGCAGTTCTTC. This gives the protein CASSLSSYNEQFF.

The V call is TRBV12-3 or TRBV12-4, the J call TRBJ1-3; tentatively, D is TRBD1 (5 bases). Trimming left V 6 bases short and J 11 bases short, with 14 bases between. The CDR3 is 12 residues long. CDR3 in DNA: TGTGCCAGCAGATTAAACAGGCTCTCCATATATTTT. Amino acid sequence: CASRLNRLSIYF.

This clone turned up a few times. The gene calls are TRBV12-3 or TRBV12-4 and TRBJ1-6; no firm D call. The CDR3 consists of 12 residues. Trimming cost V 6 bases and J 5 bases, with 5 bases left between them. The CDR3 nucleotides read TGTGCCAGCAGGCAGGATAATTCACCCCTCCACTTT. It is translated as CASRQDNSPLHF.

This rearrangement joins TRBV7-2 to TRBJ1-6; D is unresolved. In germline, CDR1 is SGHTA, CDR2 FQGNSA. Trimming took 1 base from V and 6 from J, leaving 13 bases between them. The CDR3 totals 16 residues. CDR3 residues: CASSLVGTEINSPLHF. CDR3 in DNA: TGTGCCAGCAGCTTAGTAGGAACAGAGATTAATTCACCCCTCCACTTT.

The rearrangement links TRBV4-3 to TRBJ2-7; D ambiguous. Germline V gene sequence: CDR1 LGHNA, CDR2 YSLEER. With 0 bases removed from V and 7 bases from J, the gap between germline ends came to 10 bases. CDR3 length: 13 amino acids. CDR3 bases: TGCGCCAGCAGCCAAGATCGTCAGTGGGAGCAGTACTTC. This gives the protein CASSQDRQWEQYF.

V is TRBV5-4 and J is TRBJ1-3, with D possibly matching TRBD1 (6 bases). The CDR3 is made up of 13 amino acids. The V gene lost 2 bases and the J gene lost 8 bases, with 11 bases spanning the gap. CDR1 SGHNT and CDR2 YYREEE come from the germline V gene (reference sequence). DNA of the CDR3: TGTGCCAGCAGCTTTCCAGGGGTTGACACCATATATTTT. Its translation: CASSFPGVDTIYF.

The chain is built from TRBV9 and TRBJ2-5, with D maybe TRBD1 (6 bases). V lost 3 bases and J 3 bases, leaving 12 bases between the germline ends. The germline V gene has CDR1 SGDLS and CDR2 YYNGEE. The CDR3 is 14 residues long. The CDR3 sequence: CASSGWTEKETQYF. The CDR3 bases are TGTGCCAGCAGCGGGTGGACAGAGAAAGAGACCCAGTACTTC. Full variable domain (remainder filled in from reference TRBV9 and TRBJ2-5): DSGVTQTPKHLITATGQRVTLRCSPRSGDLSVYWYQQSLDQGLQFLIQYYNGEERAKGNILERFSAQQFPDLHSELNLSSLELGDSALYFCASSGWTEKETQYFGPGTRLLVL.

The chain recombines TRBV6-1 with TRBJ2-2; D possibly corresponds to TRBD1 (6 bases). The CDR3 runs 16 residues. Trimming cost V 4 bases and J 1 base, with 13 bases left between them. Germline V gives CDR1 MNHNS, CDR2 SASEGT. In DNA, the CDR3 is TGTGCCAGCAGTGGGGACATCCCCGGGAACACCGGGGAGCTGTTTTTT. Its translation is CASSGDIPGNTGELFF.

This rearrangement joins TRBV5-1 to TRBJ1-1; 8 positions match TRBD1. This CDR3 contains 16 residues. The V gene's germline CDR1 is SGHRS and CDR2 YFSETQ. V was pared by 3 bases and J by 5 bases, with 12 bases of the junction left unmatched. CDR3 sequence reads: CASSWGPGQGLTEAFF. DNA of the CDR3: TGCGCCAGCAGCTGGGGACCCGGACAGGGTCTAACTGAAGCTTTCTTT.

For this clone: Its ends do not fully match the called genes, so a read error is possible. The J gene is TRBJ1-5, the V gene TRBV2; 9 nucleotides align to TRBD1. Germline CDR1 and CDR2: SNHLY and FYNNEI. The CDR3 consists of 20 residues. CDR3 coding DNA: TGTGCCAGCAGGGAAGGCCGACAATTTAGGGGGACAGGGATCAATCAGCCCCAGCATTTT. Translating it yields CASREGRQFRGTGINQPQHF. The full variable domain, rest sourced from reference TRBV2 and TRBJ1-5, is EPEVTQTPSHQVTQMGQEVILRCVPISNHLYFYWYRQILGQKVEFLVSFYNNEISEKSEIFDDQFSVERPDGSNFTLKIRSTKLEDSAMYFCASREGRQFRGTGINQPQHFGDGTRLSIL.

A few counts support this clone. The J gene is TRBJ1-1, the V gene TRBV3-1 (or the pseudogene TRBV3-2); D remains unclear. Germline CDR1 LGHDT, CDR2 YNNKEL (reference sequence). CDR3 length equals 14 residues. V shed 3 bases and J shed 1 base, with 9 bases lying between them. CDR3 coding DNA: TGTGCCAGCAGCCACCTATACGGGAACACTGAAGCTTTCTTT. The encoded protein is CASSHLYGNTEAFF.